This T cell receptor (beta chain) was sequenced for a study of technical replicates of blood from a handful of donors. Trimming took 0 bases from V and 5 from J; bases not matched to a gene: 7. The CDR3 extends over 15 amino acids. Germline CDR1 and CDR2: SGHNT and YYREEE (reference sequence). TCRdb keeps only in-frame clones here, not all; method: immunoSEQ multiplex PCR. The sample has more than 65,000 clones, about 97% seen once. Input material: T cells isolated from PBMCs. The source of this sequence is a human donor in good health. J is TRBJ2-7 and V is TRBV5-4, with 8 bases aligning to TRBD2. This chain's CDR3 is CASSLDSGTSHEQYF. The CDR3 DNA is TGTGCCAGCAGCTTGGATAGCGGGACATCTCACGAGCAGTACTTC.